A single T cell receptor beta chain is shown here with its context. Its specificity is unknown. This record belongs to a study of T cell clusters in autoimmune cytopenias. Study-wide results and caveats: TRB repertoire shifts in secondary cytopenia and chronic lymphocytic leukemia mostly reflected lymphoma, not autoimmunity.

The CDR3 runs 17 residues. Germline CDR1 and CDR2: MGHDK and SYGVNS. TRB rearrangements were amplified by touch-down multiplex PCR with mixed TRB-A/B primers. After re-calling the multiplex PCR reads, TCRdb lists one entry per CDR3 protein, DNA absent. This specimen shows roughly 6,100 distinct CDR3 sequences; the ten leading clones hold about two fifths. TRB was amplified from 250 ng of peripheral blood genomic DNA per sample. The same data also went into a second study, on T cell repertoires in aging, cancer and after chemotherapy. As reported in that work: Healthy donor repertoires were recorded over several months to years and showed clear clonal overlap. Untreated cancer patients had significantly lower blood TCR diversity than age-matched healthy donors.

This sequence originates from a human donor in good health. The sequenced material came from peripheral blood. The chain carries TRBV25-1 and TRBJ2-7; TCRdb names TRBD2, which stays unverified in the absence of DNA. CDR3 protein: CASSESRGGDLLREQYF.